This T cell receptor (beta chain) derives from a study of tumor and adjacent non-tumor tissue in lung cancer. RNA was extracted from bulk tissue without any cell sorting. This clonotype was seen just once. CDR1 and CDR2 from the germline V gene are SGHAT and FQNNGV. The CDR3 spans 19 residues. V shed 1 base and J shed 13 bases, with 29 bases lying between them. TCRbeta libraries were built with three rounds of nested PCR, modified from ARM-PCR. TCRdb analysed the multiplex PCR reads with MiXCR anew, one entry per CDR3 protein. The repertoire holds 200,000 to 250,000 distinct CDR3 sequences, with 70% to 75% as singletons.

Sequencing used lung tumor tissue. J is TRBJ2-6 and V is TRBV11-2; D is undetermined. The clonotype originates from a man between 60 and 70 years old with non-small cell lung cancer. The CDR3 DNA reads TGTGCCAGCAGCTTAGTTCCAAAGGGCAGGCCCTCTGGGGTCAATGTCCTGACTTTC. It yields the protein CASSLVPKGRPSGVNVLTF. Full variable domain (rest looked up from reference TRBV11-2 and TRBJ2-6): EAGVAQSPRYKIIEKRQSVAFWCNPISGHATLYWYQQILGQGPKLLIQFQNNGVVDDSQLPKDRFSAERLKGVDSTLKIQPAKLEDSAVYLCASSLVPKGRPSGVNVLTFGAGSRLTVL.